A selection of T cell receptor beta chains follows, all from one sample in a study of blood T cell repertoires in COVID-19. Measured with immunoSEQ multiplex PCR; TCRdb has only the in-frame clones, and not every one. Here the sample spans tens of thousands of clones, just over 85% being singletons. Sequencing used peripheral blood. The receptors here all came from a man between 65 and 85 years old with acute or convalescent COVID-19. Both conserved end residues are part of each CDR3.

TRBJ2-2 TRBV5-5 CASSSDRGTGELFF
TRBJ2-2 TRBV27 CASSFEGLAGSNTGELFF
TRBJ2-7 TRBV27 CASSSQVNEQYF
TRBJ2-7 TRBV5-4 CASSPGTGFEQYF
TRBJ1-1 TRBV6-6 CASSYSVGEGAFF
TRBJ2-2 TRBV21-1 CASSKGGREANTGELFF
TRBJ2-7 TRBV7-2 CASSSSRAYEQYF
TRBJ1-2 TRBV3-1/TRBV3-2 CASSQGATAQVGGYTF
TRBJ2-7 TRBV7-2 CASIRDRGSYEQYF
TRBJ2-7 TRBV18 CASSPDSYEQYF
TRBJ1-6 TRBV9 CASSGPGFGNSPLHF
TRBJ1-4 TRBV6-5 CASRPGVGEKLFF
TRBJ1-1 TRBV18 CASSGQGSEAFF
TRBJ2-2 TRBV11-2 CASSGGRNTGELFF
TRBJ1-4 TRBV2 CASNGRERNEKLFF
TRBJ2-7 TRBV5-4 CASSQGLAGDEQYF
TRBJ2-1 TRBV11-2 CASSLGGEYNEQFF
TRBJ2-1 TRBV21-1 CASSNLGDRALFNEQFF
TRBJ2-3 TRBV4-3 CASSKLAGETDTQYF
TRBJ2-2 TRBV28 CASSSGSGELFF
TRBJ1-1 TRBV9 CASSVALGGHTEAFF
TRBJ1-1 TRBV6-1 CASSSASLEAFF
TRBJ1-4 TRBV4-3 CASSLMGSNEKLFF
TRBJ1-1 TRBV28 CAVFSRDTEAFF
TRBJ1-2 TRBV28 CASSRDRGYGYTF
TRBJ2-7 TRBV7-9 CASSLGTSGPYEQYF
TRBJ2-1 TRBV6-5 CASSNGQGEQFF
TRBJ2-2 TRBV6-5 CASSTVPTGELFF
TRBJ2-2 TRBV6-6 CASSLTGGTGELFF
TRBJ2-5 TRBV6-6 CASSPPPTSGGPQETQYF
TRBJ2-6 TRBV10-2 CASTTGVGTGANVLTF
TRBJ2-3 TRBV7-2 CASTMTRGGDTQYF
TRBJ1-4 TRBV9 CASSVTRDRDEKLFF
TRBJ2-3 TRBV6-1 CASSEEDRWAQYF
TRBJ1-6 TRBV9 CASSVTGTGNSPLHF
TRBJ1-1 TRBV5-4 CASTRGLSEAKAFF
TRBJ2-2 TRBV7-9 CASSPAGTRNTGELFF
TRBJ2-3 TRBV7-3 CASSLGREVDTQYF
TRBJ2-5 TRBV9 CASSVGGGGLQETQYF
TRBJ2-1 TRBV18 CASSPGQAYNEQFF
TRBJ1-2 TRBV27 CASSFDGGYGYTF
TRBJ2-7 TRBV10-3 CAISPIDRGSYEQYF
TRBJ2-1 TRBV7-2 CASSYRGPDEQFF
TRBJ1-5 TRBV28 CASSLGTRGDQPQHF
TRBJ1-5 TRBV9 CASSAAEGGNQPQHF
TRBJ2-7 TRBV5-1 CASSRLDGGNEQYF